This entry features one T cell receptor (beta chain) sequence. Its antigen is currently unknown. This sample was taken from a study of graft-versus-host responses after intestinal transplantation. Regarding the study as a whole: Recipient-marrow GvH clones were detected, some having first appeared in ileum or blood.

V was shortened by 2 bases and J by 6 bases, with 12 bases between the two germline ends. The germline CDR1 and CDR2 sequences are SGHRS and YFSETQ. This CDR3 is built from 14 residues. The table came from immunoSEQ multiplex PCR; TCRdb's copy has only in-frame clones and leaves some out. The table shows approximately 63,000 clones, with about nine tenths occurring only once. Intraepithelial plus lamina propria lymphocytes were released by processing graft tissue. The chain combines TRBV5-1 with TRBJ2-1, with a tentative D call TRBD2 (5 bases). The TCR sequence derives from a human patient who received an intestinal transplant, so some T cells may come from the graft donor. The starting material was ileum tissue, obtained 350 to 400 days after transplant. In DNA, the CDR3 is TGCGCCAGCAGCTTAATCCTAGCAGGCAATGAGCAGTTCTTC. This gives the protein CASSLILAGNEQFF. The full variable domain, in which reference TRBV5-1 and TRBJ2-1 provide the parts outside the CDR3, is KAGVTQTPRYLIKTRGQQVTLSCSPISGHRSVSWYQQTPGQGLQFLFEYFSETQRNKGNFPGRFSGRQFSNSRSEMNVSTLELGDSALYLCASSLILAGNEQFFGPGTRLTVL.